This TCR beta chain was captured by sequencing in a study of blood T cell repertoires in COVID-19. Study members were between about 18 and 90 years old and lived in 24 US regions. In assigning cohorts, the study relied on participant-reported clinical history. The germline V gene encodes CDR1 SGHTA and CDR2 FQGTGA. Between the trimmed V and J ends, which lost 1 base and 1 base, there was a span of 4 bases. This CDR3 is 13 amino acids long. Sequenced by immunoSEQ multiplex PCR; TCRdb stores in-frame clones only, minus some. The data show around 290,000 clones, about 89% seen once. V is TRBV7-3 and J is TRBJ1-1; no definite D call. The TCR sequence derives from a woman aged 18-30 years who had recovered from COVID-19. The sample comprised PBMCs or T cells enriched from blood (not recorded which). CDR3 protein: CASSLNQNTEAFF. DNA for the CDR3: TGTGCCAGCAGCTTAAATCAGAACACTGAAGCTTTCTTT.